This TCR beta chain comes out of a study of T cell responses to AZD1222 COVID-19 vaccine. About the study: It was second doses at about 4 or about 12 weeks that were pooled. General study results and limits: Nearly half of spike-specific TCRs reportedly go after variant regions that carry no mutations. Baseline serology detected seropositivity in only six or seven AZD1222 recipients. Spike-specific TCR depth and breadth grew after two AZD1222 doses.

On this clone: Antigen: not known.

The assay was immunoSEQ multiplex PCR, and TCRdb's table has in-frame clones only and misses some. This sample carries 95,000 or so clones, about 89% of them seen once, and the ten largest clones take approximately 3.7%. Germline loops: CDR1 SGHDT, CDR2 YYEEEE. Trimming removed 3 bases at V and 4 bases at J, with 13 bases between. The CDR3 consists of 14 residues. The chain has TRBV5-6 and TRBJ1-2; possibly TRBD1 for D (5 bases). This receptor was identified in an adult in good health. Sequences were derived from peripheral blood, sampled on day 0 of AZD1222 vaccination. CDR3 sequence (DNA): TGTGCCAGCAGCTCGCAGGGTTACGGCTATGGCTACACCTTC. It is translated as CASSSQGYGYGYTF.